The 24 T cell receptor beta chains below all came from one sample that was sequenced in a study of glioma-infiltrating T cells. Amplification of TCR alpha and beta CDR3 regions from RNA used iRepertoire nested multiplex PCR. TCRdb processed the multiplex PCR reads anew with MiXCR; each CDR3 protein has one entry. The sample yields some 90,000 distinct CDR3 sequences, around 42% seen once. The specimen sequenced was glioma tissue, nonneoplastic brain tissue, or PBMCs (not recorded which). Source of these receptors: a human donor with low-grade glioma or glioblastoma, undergoing nonglioma brain surgery, or in good health (not recorded which).

This chain links TRBV10-3 with TRBJ2-3, with TRBD2 matching over 9 bases. The CDR3 length is 14 residues. Germline V CDR1 and CDR2: ENHRY, SYGVKD. Losses at the gene ends were 9 bases for V and 0 bases for J; bases not matched to a gene: 4. CDR3 coding DNA: TGTGCCATAACTAGCGGGCGTAGCACAGATACGCAGTATTTT. This codes for CAITSGRSTDTQYF.

Turning to this clonotype: An end of the junction does not agree with germline; a read error may underlie this. This sequence joins TRBV28 and TRBJ2-3, with 7 nucleotides matching TRBD2. Looked up from germline, CDR1 is MDHEN and CDR2 is SYDVKM. The CDR3 covers 13 residues. CDR3 in amino acids: CVSSWGGADTQYF. In nucleotides, the CDR3 is TGTGTCAGCAGTTGGGGGGGTGCAGATACGCAGTATTTT.

A note on this clonotype: Relative to the germline gene, one junction end is altered; a read error may explain this. The genes are TRBV6-6 and TRBJ2-5; 10 bases line up with TRBD2. There are 15 residues in the CDR3. Per germline, CDR1 MNHNY and CDR2 SVGAGI (reference sequence). CDR3 amino acids: CASGIAGGNLETQYF. In DNA, the CDR3 is TGCGCCAGCGGAATAGCGGGGGGTAATTTGGAGACCCAGTACTTC.

The chain links TRBV6-6 to TRBJ2-3; TRBD2 agrees at 14 bases. The V gene's germline CDR1 is MNHNY and CDR2 SVGAGI (reference sequence). Germline trimming cut 4 bases from V and 2 bases from J; bases unmatched to any gene: 5. There are 17 residues in the CDR3. The CDR3 region is CASSSGLAGAPTDTQYF. CDR3 bases: TGTGCCAGCAGTTCGGGACTAGCGGGAGCACCCACAGATACGCAGTATTTT.

The table lists this clonotype with many counts. The V gene is TRBV12-3 or TRBV12-4, the J gene TRBJ2-3, with D hard to call. The CDR3 loop spans 12 amino acids. V was trimmed by 2 bases and J by 6 bases, leaving 6 bases between them. The CDR3 DNA is TGTGCCAGCAGTTTACGGATTGATACGCAGTATTTT. The encoded protein is CASSLRIDTQYF.

This clonotype was recorded many times. The chain recombines TRBV7-6 with TRBJ2-7, with D perhaps given as TRBD1 or TRBD2 (5 bases each). The CDR3 has 14 residues. Germline V CDR1 and CDR2: SGHVS, FNYEAQ. The V end lost 2 bases, the J end lost 4 bases, and 12 bases lay between the germline ends. CDR3 protein: CASSLPGRIYEQYF. The CDR3 nucleotides are TGTGCCAGCAGCTTACCGGGACGGATATACGAGCAGTACTTC.

The table lists this clonotype with many counts. This chain uses TRBV5-4 with TRBJ2-3, with D unclear. V was trimmed by 1 base and J by 6 bases, leaving 12 bases between them. Germline V gene lookup returns CDR1 SGHNT and CDR2 YYREEE (reference sequence). The CDR3 spans 14 residues. In DNA form, the CDR3 reads TGTGCCAGCAGCTTGAGCACAAAGTCTGATACGCAGTATTTT. It encodes CASSLSTKSDTQYF.

This clonotype was detected many times. The chain couples TRBV2 to TRBJ2-3, with D maybe TRBD2 (6 bases). Germline lookup yields CDR1 SNHLY and CDR2 FYNNEI. This CDR3 is built from 15 residues. V gave up 5 bases and J gave up 8 bases, with 20 bases separating them. The CDR3 DNA reads TGTGCCAGCAGTCTCCCTTCCGGGAGTGGGGGTACGCAGTATTTT. As protein: CASSLPSGSGGTQYF. Full variable domain (missing parts from reference TRBV2 and TRBJ2-3): EPEVTQTPSHQVTQMGQEVILRCVPISNHLYFYWYRQILGQKVEFLVSFYNNEISEKSEIFDDQFSVERPDGSNFTLKIRSTKLEDSAMYFCASSLPSGSGGTQYFGPGTRLTVL.

This clonotype was seen ten or more times. A read error may produce the germline difference seen at one junction end. The chain is built from TRBV19 and TRBJ1-6, with D uncertain. Germline loops: CDR1 LNHDA, CDR2 SQIVND (reference sequence). The CDR3 has 15 residues. CDR3 coding DNA: TGTGCCAGTGGGCGCTCGCAGATTAATAATTCGCCCCTCCACTTT. Its translation is CASGRSQINNSPLHF.

This chain links TRBV6-5 with TRBJ2-2; the D is unclear. The CDR3 is 13 amino acids. CDR1 is MNHEY and CDR2 is SVGAGI in the germline V gene. The CDR3 coding sequence is TGTCCCCGCAGTTACGACCACCCCGGGGAGCTGTTTTTT. This sequence encodes CPRSYDHPGELFF.

In this sample, this clonotype turned up a few times. Since the CDR3 does not end with the conserved phenylalanine or tryptophan, this likely comes from a read error. CDR3 region: CASEQGFQNTIYL. CDR3 coding DNA: TGTGCCAGCGAGCAGGGTTTTCAAAACACCATATATCTT. The rearrangement links TRBV19 to TRBJ1-3; weak D call: TRBD1 (5 bases). Germline CDR1 reads LNHDA; CDR2 reads SQIVND (reference sequence). V was trimmed by 9 bases and J by 6 bases, leaving 15 bases between them. The CDR3 sequence is 13 residues long.

Worth noting for this clonotype: The junction departs from the called germline gene at one end, perhaps through a read error. The chain carries TRBV7-2 and TRBJ2-7; D is perhaps TRBD1 (6 bases). Germline loops: CDR1 SGHTA, CDR2 FQGNSA. The CDR3 is 16 amino acids. This CDR3 reads CASSYEQGMGRYERYF. DNA for the CDR3: TGTGCCAGCAGCTACGAACAGGGAATGGGAAGGTACGAGCGGTACTTC.

This clonotype was seen ten or more times. The chain couples TRBV11-2 to TRBJ2-7; the match to TRBD2 covers 7 bases. Per germline, CDR1 SGHAT and CDR2 FQNNGV. After removal of 2 bases from V and 3 bases from J, the junction contained 13 bases not matched to a gene. The CDR3 covers 17 residues. The CDR3 DNA reads as TGTGCCAGCAGCTTACAGTTGACTAGCCGTTCTGTCTACGAGCAGTACTTC. Translated: CASSLQLTSRSVYEQYF.

This clonotype occurred many times. The chain combines TRBV12-3 or TRBV12-4 with TRBJ1-2, with 8 bases that match TRBD1. The CDR3 runs 15 residues. V dropped 5 bases and J dropped 4; count of bases not matched to a gene: 9. CDR3 nucleotide sequence: TGTGCCAGCAGTACGGGACAGGAAAGGATCTATGGCTACACCTTC. Translation: CASSTGQERIYGYTF.

V usage is TRBV2 and J usage is TRBJ2-1, with a weak D call TRBD2 (5 bases). Germline CDR1 is SNHLY and CDR2 is FYNNEI. Trimming took 8 bases from V and 4 from J, leaving 6 bases between them. The CDR3 runs 11 residues. The CDR3 loop reads CASGGYNEQFF. CDR3 sequence (DNA): TGTGCCAGCGGAGGATACAATGAGCAGTTCTTC.

This clonotype was picked up many times. V and J are TRBV3-1 and TRBJ1-6; D uncertain. V shed 6 bases and J shed 4 bases, with 10 bases lying between them. Germline CDR1 and CDR2: LGHDT and YNNKEL (reference sequence). This CDR3 has 14 amino acids. CDR3 coding DNA: TGTGCCAGCAGTCAAAGGAGGTATAATTCACCCCTCCACTTT. As protein: CASSQRRYNSPLHF.

The DNA of the CDR3 is TGTGCCACCAGTATTGGGGGGAGCCAAGAGACCCAGTACTTC. It encodes CATSIGGSQETQYF. The rearrangement links TRBV24-1 to TRBJ2-5, with D tentatively TRBD2 (6 bases). CDR1 is KGHDR and CDR2 is SFDVKD in the germline V gene. V lost 6 bases, J lost 1 base, and 11 bases lay in between. The CDR3 contains 14 residues.

The V gene is TRBV19, the J gene TRBJ1-2, with D perhaps TRBD1 (6 bases). The CDR3 consists of 13 residues. Germline V gene data show CDR1 as LNHDA and CDR2 as SQIVND (reference sequence). V lost 5 bases to trimming and J lost 4 bases, with 11 bases between them. CDR3 sequence reads: CASSRQVRYGYTF. CDR3 sequence (DNA): TGTGCCAGTAGTCGACAGGTCCGCTATGGCTACACCTTC.

Comment on this clonotype: This could be a read error, since a much larger clone is one nucleotide away. This chain uses TRBV20-1 with TRBJ2-7; unclear D gene. Germline CDR1 is DFQATT and CDR2 is SNEGSKA (reference sequence). The CDR3 has 14 residues. The CDR3: CRARAASTVHEQYF. Written as DNA, the CDR3 is TGCAGAGCTAGGGCGGCTTCAACGGTGCACGAGCAGTACTTC.

Details on this clonotype: The germline gene is not matched at one end of the junction; a read error may be the cause. V gene TRBV6-2 or TRBV6-3 combines with J gene TRBJ2-5; D tentatively fits TRBD1 or TRBD2 (6 bases each). The CDR3 runs to 14 residues. CDR1 MNHEY and CDR2 SVGEGT come from the germline V gene. The CDR3 DNA sequence: TGTGCCTGCAGTTGGTCGGGGGCAAAAGAGACCCAGTACTTC. Translated: CACSWSGAKETQYF.

Many counts were recorded for this clonotype. The chain joins TRBV12-3 or TRBV12-4 to TRBJ2-7; 9 bases match TRBD1. V lost 7 bases and J lost 2; bases outside the gene matches: 6. The CDR3 is 14 amino acids. DNA of the CDR3: TGTGCCAGCATTAAAACAGGGGGCACCTACGAGCAGTACTTC. This encodes CASIKTGGTYEQYF.

The chain joins TRBV24-1 to TRBJ2-7; TRBD1 matches 11 bases. The V and J ends lost 4 bases and 3 bases, in that order; junction bases with no gene match: 4. Germline V gene lookup returns CDR1 KGHDR and CDR2 SFDVKD. The CDR3 runs 15 residues. CDR3 nucleotides: TGTGCCACCAGTGACTCCGGGACAGGGGGCTACGAGCAGTACTTC. Translating gives CATSDSGTGGYEQYF.

This clonotype was seen repeatedly, ten times or more. The chain recombines TRBV4-1 with TRBJ2-1, with TRBD2 as a possible D gene (6 bases). V was clipped by 2 bases and J by 0 bases, with 8 bases between them. CDR1 and CDR2 from the germline V gene are MGHRA and YSYEKL. The CDR3 loop spans 15 amino acids. CDR3 residues: CASSQTSSSYNEQFF. The CDR3 DNA sequence: TGCGCCAGCAGCCAAACTAGCAGCTCCTACAATGAGCAGTTCTTC.

Regarding this clonotype: This may be a read error, as it is one base from a much larger clone. V gene TRBV2 combines with J gene TRBJ2-7; either TRBD1 or TRBD2 may supply D (5 bases each). This CDR3 region has 11 residues. The germline V gene has CDR1 SNHLY and CDR2 FYNNEI. DNA for the CDR3: TGTGCCGGCAGGGCTAGCTGGGAGCAGTACTTC. Encoded protein: CAGRASWEQYF.